This T cell receptor (beta chain) was recorded in a study of blood T cell repertoires in COVID-19. Study as a whole: There were acute and convalescent COVID-19 samples, and they came from the United States, Italy and Spain.

Using immunoSEQ multiplex PCR, the repertoire was profiled, and TCRdb retains in-frame clones only, with some absent. The table records tens of thousands of clones, roughly 86% of them present only once. This clone was observed a handful of times. V dropped 1 base and J dropped 3 bases, with 10 bases sitting between them. There are 16 residues in the CDR3. CDR1 is LNHDA, CDR2 SQIVND, per germline (reference sequence). This sequence originates from a woman between 45 and 65 years old with active or convalescent COVID-19. The chain combines TRBV19 with TRBJ2-6; D gene unclear. Sequences were obtained from peripheral blood. CDR3 in amino acids: CASSIGKRGGANVLTF. The CDR3 DNA follows: TGTGCCAGTAGTATAGGGAAGAGAGGTGGGGCCAACGTCCTGACTTTC.